A single sample gave rise to the 17 T cell receptor beta chains below, sequenced in a study of T cell changes during pregnancy in multiple sclerosis. Assay used: immunoSEQ multiplex PCR; TCRdb lists only in-frame clones, some missing. The sample consists of roughly 20,000 clones, about 88% of them appearing once. Sequencing was performed on CD4+ T cells from peripheral blood mononuclear cells, taken in the first trimester of pregnancy. These receptors were obtained from a female donor in good health, enrolled as a control in a pregnancy study.

The chain is built from TRBV5-1 and TRBJ1-4, with a tentative D call TRBD1 (5 bases). Germline assignment: CDR1 SGHRS and CDR2 YFSETQ. V lost 2 bases and J 4 bases, leaving 12 bases between the germline ends. The CDR3 contains 15 residues. The CDR3 DNA reads as TGCGCCAGCAGCTTAGGAAATAGGGGTAATGAAAAACTGTTTTTT. This codes for CASSLGNRGNEKLFF.

The count of this clone is one. The chain is built from TRBV19 and TRBJ1-1; weak D call: TRBD1 (5 bases). In germline, CDR1 is LNHDA, CDR2 SQIVND (reference sequence). Trimming took off 5 bases at V and 0 bases at J, with 13 bases between the two ends. This CDR3 has 15 residues. CDR3 bases: TGTGCCAGTAGTTGGGGCTTTGGCCTGAACACTGAAGCTTTCTTT. This sequence encodes CASSWGFGLNTEAFF. The entire variable domain, with the rest obtained from reference TRBV19 and TRBJ1-1, is as follows: DGGITQSPKYLFRKEGQNVTLSCEQNLNHDAMYWYRQDPGQGLRLIYYSQIVNDFQKGDIAEGYSVSREKKESFPLTVTSAQKNPTAFYLCASSWGFGLNTEAFFGQGTRLTVV.

V usage is TRBV19 and J usage is TRBJ1-1, with 8 positions matching TRBD1. CDR1 is LNHDA, CDR2 SQIVND, per germline (reference sequence). The CDR3 runs to 12 residues. With 9 bases clipped from V and 6 bases from J, the junction kept 6 bases outside the gene matches. The CDR3 DNA reads TGTGCCAGCTCGGACAGGGACCCTGAAGCTTTCTTT. It codes for CASSDRDPEAFF.

V usage is TRBV9 and J usage is TRBJ2-7, with TRBD2 identical over 9 bases. CDR1 and CDR2 from the germline V gene are SGDLS and YYNGEE. The CDR3 spans 15 residues. V dropped 0 bases and J dropped 1; count of bases not matched to a gene: 2. CDR3 loop: CASSVALAGSYEQYF. CDR3 bases: TGTGCCAGCAGCGTAGCTCTAGCGGGGTCCTACGAGCAGTACTTC.

The chain carries TRBV5-8 and TRBJ2-5; TRBD1 matches 9 bases. V was clipped by 3 bases and J by 5 bases; unmatched bases: 5. The CDR3 extends over 14 amino acids. From germline, CDR1 is SGHTS and CDR2 YDEGEE. The CDR3 sequence: CASSSGTGRETQYF. In DNA form, the CDR3 reads TGTGCCAGCAGCTCCGGGACAGGGAGGGAGACCCAGTACTTC.

Here the CDR3 DNA reads TGTGCCAGCTCACCCGGCCTAGCCCAAGAGACCCAGTACTTC. Amino acids: CASSPGLAQETQYF. The chain uses TRBV18 and TRBJ2-5; D might be TRBD2 (5 bases). Germline CDR1 and CDR2: KGHSH and LQKENI. V lost 3 bases, J lost 1 base, and 9 bases lay in between. This CDR3 has 14 amino acids. Drawing the rest from reference TRBV18 and TRBJ2-5, the complete variable domain is NAGVMQNPRHLVRRRGQEARLRCSPMKGHSHVYWYRQLPEEGLKFMVYLQKENIIDESGMPKERFSAEFPKEGPSILRIQQVVRGDSAAYFCASSPGLAQETQYFGPGTRLLVL.

The chain recombines TRBV14 with TRBJ2-4; 10 nucleotides match TRBD2. Germline lookup yields CDR1 SGHDN and CDR2 FVKESK. The trim removed 2 bases at V and 6 bases at J, leaving 16 bases unmatched. The CDR3 contains 19 residues. CDR3: CASSQTDSRSGGAGNIQYF. CDR3 coding DNA: TGTGCCAGCAGCCAAACGGACTCGAGAAGCGGGGGGGCGGGAAACATTCAGTACTTC.

The CDR3, as DNA: TGCGCCAGCAGCCAGGACAGGAATTCACCCCTCCACTTT. It specifies CASSQDRNSPLHF. This chain joins TRBV4-3 and TRBJ1-6; 7 positions agree with TRBD1. The V gene's germline CDR1 is LGHNA and CDR2 YSLEER. The CDR3 length is 13 residues. J lost 7 bases, V lost 3 bases, and 0 bases had no gene match.

The chain is built from TRBV11-3 and TRBJ2-5; 9 nucleotides line up with TRBD2. The CDR3 spans 14 residues. The V gene end was trimmed by 6 bases and the J gene end by 4 bases; junction bases not matched to a gene: 6. Germline V lookup: CDR1 SGHNT, CDR2 YENEEA. This CDR3 reads CASSRSGSGETQYF. DNA for the CDR3: TGTGCCAGCAGTCGTAGCGGGAGTGGAGAGACCCAGTACTTC.

This chain links TRBV10-3 with TRBJ1-4; D not resolved. Germline CDR1 reads ENHRY; CDR2 reads SYGVKD. The CDR3 covers 13 residues. V lost 2 bases and J 8 bases, leaving 9 bases between the germline ends. As DNA, the CDR3 is TGTGCCATCAGTGAGCAGGTTTGGGAAAAACTGTTTTTT. This gives the protein CAISEQVWEKLFF.

The gene calls are TRBV19 and TRBJ2-7, with a weak D call TRBD1 (5 bases). The CDR3 spans 14 residues. Germline assignment: CDR1 LNHDA and CDR2 SQIVND (reference sequence). Trimming pared 0 bases from V and 4 bases from J, leaving 10 bases between. DNA for the CDR3: TGTGCCAGTAGTATAGATCGACAGAGTTACGAGCAGTACTTC. It specifies CASSIDRQSYEQYF.

V gene TRBV29-1 combines with J gene TRBJ2-2, with 8 positions matching TRBD1. Germline V gene sequence: CDR1 SQVTM, CDR2 ANQGSEA. The CDR3 has 13 residues. After removal of 7 bases from V and 5 bases from J, the junction contained 6 bases not matched to a gene. This CDR3 is CSAVTGGTGELFF. The DNA for the CDR3 is TGCAGCGCAGTAACAGGGGGGACCGGGGAGCTGTTTTTT.

The chain uses TRBV5-5 and TRBJ2-3; 8 bases match TRBD1. Germline loops: CDR1 SGHKS, CDR2 YYEKEE (reference sequence). The CDR3 is 16 residues long. Germline trimming cut 1 base from V and 1 base from J; bases unmatched to any gene: 5. The CDR3 loop reads CASSLLGTGRTDTQYF. As DNA, the CDR3 is TGTGCCAGCAGCTTGCTCGGGACAGGCCGCACAGATACGCAGTATTTT.

The V gene is TRBV10-3, the J gene TRBJ2-1; 10 bases map to TRBD2. CDR1 and CDR2 (germline): ENHRY, SYGVKD. After removal of 11 bases from V and 9 bases from J, the junction contained 10 bases not matched to a gene. CDR3 length: 13 amino acids. The CDR3 nucleotides are TGTGCCTCCCAGAGCGGGAGGGCCTCTGAGCAGTTCTTC. This sequence encodes CASQSGRASEQFF.

The V call is TRBV4-1, the J call TRBJ1-1, with 9 bases lining up with TRBD1. Germline V gives CDR1 MGHRA, CDR2 YSYEKL. This CDR3 has 16 amino acids. After removal of 3 bases from V and 1 base from J, the junction contained 6 bases not matched to a gene. The CDR3 loop reads CASSHGTGRANTEAFF. DNA of the CDR3: TGCGCCAGCAGCCACGGGACAGGGCGGGCGAACACTGAAGCTTTCTTT.

The V call is TRBV19, the J call TRBJ1-1, with TRBD1 identical over 7 bases. CDR3 length: 11 residues. Unmatched junction bases numbered 0, after V lost 3 bases and J lost 8 bases. Germline V gene sequence: CDR1 LNHDA, CDR2 SQIVND (reference sequence). The CDR3 nucleotides are TGTGCCAGTAGTATGGGACAGGAAGCTTTCTTT. This translates into CASSMGQEAFF.

The genes are TRBV4-3 and TRBJ1-2, with TRBD1 identical over 7 bases. This CDR3 comprises 14 residues. The V gene end was trimmed by 1 base and the J gene end by 5 bases; junction bases not matched to a gene: 4. Germline loops: CDR1 LGHNA, CDR2 YSLEER. The CDR3 is CASSQGDSRYGYTF. DNA for the CDR3: TGCGCCAGCAGCCAAGGGGACAGTCGGTATGGCTACACCTTC.